These 8 T cell receptor beta chains were sequenced from one sample in a study of early T cells in non-severe SARS-CoV-2 infection. MiXCR, run by TCRdb on the 5' RACE reads, gives a single entry per CDR3 protein. The sample contains some 57,000 distinct CDR3 sequences, about 13% of which appear only once. The sequenced material came from whole blood. Receptor source: an adult who was a healthcare worker with PCR-confirmed SARS-CoV-2 infection or an uninfected control (not recorded which).

The chain combines TRBV5-4 with TRBJ2-7; TRBD2 aligns across 12 bases. The V segment lost 4 bases and the J segment 1 base; nucleotides outside the gene matches: 3. This CDR3 contains 15 residues. The germline V gene has CDR1 SGHNT and CDR2 YYREEE (reference sequence). CDR3 DNA: TGTGCCAGCAGCAAACTAGCGGGAGGATCCTACGAGCAGTACTTC. Translation: CASSKLAGGSYEQYF.

This clonotype was found a few times. The V and J genes are TRBV10-3 and TRBJ1-4; D uncertain. CDR1 ENHRY and CDR2 SYGVKD come from the germline V gene. The CDR3 sequence is 14 residues long. Trimming removed 10 bases from V and 0 bases from J, with 12 bases in between. In DNA form, the CDR3 reads TGTGCCACTTGTATAAGCGCAACTAATGAAAAACTGTTTTTT. It encodes CATCISATNEKLFF.

This clonotype was recorded a few times. The chain is built from TRBV18 and TRBJ2-1; 11 bases are shared with TRBD1. This CDR3 region has 16 residues. The germline CDR1 and CDR2 sequences are KGHSH and LQKENI. Germline trimming cut 6 bases from V and 3 bases from J; bases unmatched to any gene: 7. CDR3 DNA sequence: TGTGCCAGCTCTCCCCGGACAGGGGGCATCTACAATGAGCAGTTCTTC. Translation gives CASSPRTGGIYNEQFF.

CDR3: CASSLPQGEQYF. The CDR3 region has the DNA TGTGCCAGCAGCCTGCCCCAGGGGGAGCAGTACTTC. The chain employs TRBV7-2 and TRBJ2-7; tentatively, D is TRBD1 (6 bases). V shed 5 bases and J shed 7 bases, with 12 bases lying between them. The germline gives CDR1 SGHTA, CDR2 FQGNSA. The CDR3 is 12 amino acids.

The table lists this clonotype with a count of one. This chain uses TRBV9 with TRBJ2-1, with D possibly TRBD1 on 6 matching bases. The CDR3 is made up of 14 amino acids. Germline assignment: CDR1 SGDLS and CDR2 YYNGEE. The ends were cut back, 4 bases at V and 4 bases at J, with 12 bases in the middle. CDR3 in DNA: TGTGCCAGCAGCCCAAGGGACACTTACAATGAGCAGTTCTTC. Translated: CASSPRDTYNEQFF.

V gene TRBV13 combines with J gene TRBJ1-1; 7 bases are a match to TRBD1. CDR1 and CDR2 (germline): PRHDT, FYEKMQ (reference sequence). V shed 5 bases and J 7 bases; nucleotides not matched to a gene: 10. This CDR3 contains 14 residues. CDR3 DNA: TGTGCCAGCAGCACGAGGGACAGACTCTATGAAGCTTTCTTT. It codes for CASSTRDRLYEAFF. Complete variable domain (other parts from reference TRBV13 and TRBJ1-1): AAGVIQSPRHLIKEKRETATLKCYPIPRHDTVYWYQQGPGQDPQFLISFYEKMQSDKGSIPDRFSAQQFSDYHSELNMSSLELGDSALYFCASSTRDRLYEAFFGQGTRLTVV.

This clonotype occurred a few times. The V call is TRBV11-3, the J call TRBJ1-1; 7 bases match TRBD1. Per germline, CDR1 SGHNT and CDR2 YENEEA. V shed 5 bases, J shed 1 base, and the junction held 4 bases outside the gene matches. The CDR3 contains 14 residues. The CDR3 region has the DNA TGTGCCAGCAGCGTCGGGACAGCGAACACTGAAGCTTTCTTT. It codes for CASSVGTANTEAFF.

In its sample, this clonotype was seen a few times. The V and J genes are TRBV23-1 and TRBJ2-3, with D possibly being TRBD1 (6 bases). TRBV23-1 is given ORF status, its function remaining uncertain. The CDR3 length is 14 residues. The V end was cut by 7 bases, the J end by 2 bases, with 13 bases between. Here the CDR3 DNA reads TGCGCCAGCAAAGACAGGTTCTCCACAGATACGCAGTATTTT. This codes for CASKDRFSTDTQYF.